One and the same sample provided the 10 T cell receptor beta chains below, sequenced in a study of blood T cell repertoires in COVID-19. Method: immunoSEQ multiplex PCR; TCRdb's copy keeps in-frame clones and lacks some. The repertoire holds around 24,000 clones, with under 90% as singletons. Sequencing was performed on peripheral blood. These receptors came from a human donor in a cohort sampled during active COVID-19.

This sequence joins TRBV7-8 and TRBJ2-2; TRBD2 matches 8 bases. There are 13 residues in the CDR3. The V gene's germline CDR1 is SGHVS and CDR2 FQNEAQ. With V trimmed by 6 bases and J by 4 bases, 1 base remained unmatched. CDR3 in amino acids: CASRGTSTGELFF. DNA for the CDR3: TGTGCCAGCAGGGGGACTAGCACCGGGGAGCTGTTTTTT.

This chain links TRBV7-2 with TRBJ2-2; 7 nucleotides line up with TRBD2. CDR1 and CDR2 (germline): SGHTA, FQGNSA. The CDR3 loop spans 14 amino acids. Unmatched junction bases numbered 4, after V lost 3 bases and J lost 6 bases. The CDR3 is CASSFPREAGELFF. CDR3 nucleotide sequence: TGTGCCAGCAGCTTCCCCCGGGAGGCCGGGGAGCTGTTTTTT. Full variable domain (rest looked up from reference TRBV7-2 and TRBJ2-2): GAGVSQSPSNKVTEKGKDVELRCDPISGHTALYWYRQSLGQGLEFLIYFQGNSAPDKSGLPSDRFSAERTGGSVSTLTIQRTQQEDSAVYLCASSFPREAGELFFGEGSRLTVL.

Here the CDR3 DNA reads TGTGCCAGCAGCCAAGATGCGTACCGTGGGGGGACAGATACGCAGTATTTT. Its translation is CASSQDAYRGGTDTQYF. The V and J genes are TRBV3-1 (or the pseudogene TRBV3-2) and TRBJ2-3; D perhaps matches TRBD2 (6 bases). Deletions cut 0 bases from V and 3 bases from J, with 16 bases between. Germline CDR1 reads LGHDT; CDR2 reads YNNKEL (reference sequence). The CDR3 is 17 amino acids.

This clone was found a few times. This sequence joins TRBV7-9 and TRBJ2-1, with D possibly matching TRBD2 (5 bases). CDR3 size: 15 residues. Germline CDR1 and CDR2: SEHNR and FQNEAQ (reference sequence). V lost 5 bases and J lost 1, with 12 bases in between. The CDR3 loop is CASSPTRMSYNEQFF. The CDR3 coding sequence is TGTGCCAGCAGCCCTACTAGGATGTCCTACAATGAGCAGTTCTTC.

This chain links TRBV9 with TRBJ1-4; D not certain. The V end was cut by 0 bases, the J end by 7 bases, with 13 bases between. CDR1 is SGDLS and CDR2 is YYNGEE in the germline V gene. There are 15 residues in the CDR3. The CDR3 DNA follows: TGTGCCAGCAGCGTAGATGAGGGAGCTGGTGAAAAACTGTTTTTT. This codes for CASSVDEGAGEKLFF.

The CDR3 DNA follows: TGTGCCAGCAGCCAGACCCGGGACACGGCCCAGTACTTC. Protein sequence: CASSQTRDTAQYF. This chain connects TRBV4-2 to TRBJ2-7, with TRBD1 as a possible D gene (6 bases). The CDR3 length is 13 residues. Germline CDR1 reads LGHNA; CDR2 reads YNFKEQ. V was shortened by 3 bases and J by 10 bases, with 16 bases between the two germline ends.

The genes are TRBV6-2 or TRBV6-3 and TRBJ2-2; possibly TRBD1 for D (5 bases). The germline gives CDR1 MNHEY, CDR2 SVGEGT. V was shortened by 2 bases and J by 0 bases, with 10 bases between the two germline ends. This CDR3 has 16 residues. The CDR3 DNA follows: TGTGCCAGCAGTTACAGGGGTTTCCCGAACACCGGGGAGCTGTTTTTT. This encodes CASSYRGFPNTGELFF.

The chain employs TRBV19 and TRBJ1-5; TRBD1 agrees at 7 bases. The length of the CDR3 is 14 residues. Germline V lookup: CDR1 LNHDA, CDR2 SQIVND (reference sequence). V dropped 7 bases and J dropped 2; count of bases not matched to a gene: 5. The DNA of the CDR3 is TGTGCCAGTATACCCGGACAGGGCAATCAGCCCCAGCATTTT. Translation gives CASIPGQGNQPQHF.

This clone was observed once. The CDR3 DNA reads TGTGCCAGTAGTATTTTCGACAGGCCCACGGTGAACACTGAAGCTTTCTTT. Its translation: CASSIFDRPTVNTEAFF. The J gene is TRBJ1-1, the V gene TRBV19, with D tentatively TRBD1 (6 bases). V lost 3 bases and J 0 bases, leaving 17 bases between the germline ends. The CDR3 has 17 residues. Germline-derived CDR1 and CDR2 are LNHDA and SQIVND (reference sequence).

The chain carries TRBV10-3 and TRBJ2-5, with 10 nucleotides matching TRBD2. V dropped 9 bases and J dropped 0; count of bases not matched to a gene: 4. Germline CDR1 is ENHRY and CDR2 is SYGVKD. The CDR3 is 14 amino acids. CDR3 DNA sequence: TGTGCCATACAGCGGGGGGGGGACCAAGAGACCCAGTACTTC. Residues: CAIQRGGDQETQYF.